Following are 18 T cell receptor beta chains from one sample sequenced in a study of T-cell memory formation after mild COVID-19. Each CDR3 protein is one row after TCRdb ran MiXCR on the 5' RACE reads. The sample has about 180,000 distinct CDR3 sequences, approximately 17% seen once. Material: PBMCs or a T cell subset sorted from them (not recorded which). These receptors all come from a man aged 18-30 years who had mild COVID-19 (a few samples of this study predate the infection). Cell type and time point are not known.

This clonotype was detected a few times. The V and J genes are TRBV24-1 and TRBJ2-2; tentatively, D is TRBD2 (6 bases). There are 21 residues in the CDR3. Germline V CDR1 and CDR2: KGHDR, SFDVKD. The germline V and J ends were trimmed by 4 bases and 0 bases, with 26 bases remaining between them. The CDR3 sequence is CATSETRGGTRNPPNTGELFF. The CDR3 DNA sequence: TGTGCCACCAGTGAGACCCGGGGCGGGACGCGAAACCCTCCGAACACCGGGGAGCTGTTTTTT.

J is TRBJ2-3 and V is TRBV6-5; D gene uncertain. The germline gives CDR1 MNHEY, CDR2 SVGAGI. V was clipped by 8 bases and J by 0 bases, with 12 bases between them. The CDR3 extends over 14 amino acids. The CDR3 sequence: CASGPLLSTDTQYF. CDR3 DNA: TGTGCCAGCGGACCCCTTCTGAGCACAGATACGCAGTATTTT.

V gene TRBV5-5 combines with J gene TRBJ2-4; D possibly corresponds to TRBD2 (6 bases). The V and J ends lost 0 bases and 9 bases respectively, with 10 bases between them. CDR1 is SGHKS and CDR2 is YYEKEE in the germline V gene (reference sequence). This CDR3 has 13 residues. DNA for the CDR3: TGTGCCAGCAGCTTGGGGGGGGTGGCCATTCAGTACTTC. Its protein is CASSLGGVAIQYF.

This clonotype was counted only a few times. CDR3 protein: CASSLRQGGETQYF. CDR3 nucleotides: TGTGCCAGCAGCCTCCGTCAGGGGGGGGAGACCCAGTACTTC. The V call is TRBV12-3 or TRBV12-4, the J call TRBJ2-5, with D perhaps assigned TRBD1 or TRBD2 (7 bases each). The CDR3 consists of 14 residues. Trimming took 6 bases from V and 5 from J, leaving 16 bases between them.

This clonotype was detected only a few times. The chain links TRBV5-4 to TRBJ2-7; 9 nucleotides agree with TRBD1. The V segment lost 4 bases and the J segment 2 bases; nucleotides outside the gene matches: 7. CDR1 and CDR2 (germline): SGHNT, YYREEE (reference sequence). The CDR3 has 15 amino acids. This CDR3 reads CASSGTGTGPYEQYV. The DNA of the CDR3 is TGTGCCAGCAGCGGGACCGGGACAGGGCCCTACGAGCAGTACGTC.

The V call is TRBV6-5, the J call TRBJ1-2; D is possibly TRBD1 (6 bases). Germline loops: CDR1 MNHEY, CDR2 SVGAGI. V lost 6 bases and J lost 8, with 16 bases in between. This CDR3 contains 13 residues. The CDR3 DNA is TGTGCCAGCAGGGTGACAGGATACCAAGGCTACACCTTC. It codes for CASRVTGYQGYTF.

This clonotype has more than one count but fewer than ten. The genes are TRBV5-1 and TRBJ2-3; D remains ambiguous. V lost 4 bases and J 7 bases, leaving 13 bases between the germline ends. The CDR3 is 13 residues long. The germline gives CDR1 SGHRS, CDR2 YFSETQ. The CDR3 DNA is TGCGCCAGCAGCCCGGGTCCCCCTAATACGCAGTATTTT. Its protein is CASSPGPPNTQYF. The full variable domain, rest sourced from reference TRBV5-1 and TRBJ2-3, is KAGVTQTPRYLIKTRGQQVTLSCSPISGHRSVSWYQQTPGQGLQFLFEYFSETQRNKGNFPGRFSGRQFSNSRSEMNVSTLELGDSALYLCASSPGPPNTQYFGPGTRLTVL.

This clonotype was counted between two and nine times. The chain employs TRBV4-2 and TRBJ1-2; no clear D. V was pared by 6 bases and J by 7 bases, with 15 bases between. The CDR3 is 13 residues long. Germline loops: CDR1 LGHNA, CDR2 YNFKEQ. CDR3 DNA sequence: TGTGCCAGCAGTTCACAGCCATCAGGTGGCTACACCTTC. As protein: CASSSQPSGGYTF.

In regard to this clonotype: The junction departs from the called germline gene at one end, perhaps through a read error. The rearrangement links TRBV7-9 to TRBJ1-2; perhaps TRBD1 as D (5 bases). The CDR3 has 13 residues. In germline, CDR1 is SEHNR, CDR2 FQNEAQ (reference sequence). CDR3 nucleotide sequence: TGTGCCAGCAGCTTAGGGGGCTCCTATGGCTACGCCTTC. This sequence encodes CASSLGGSYGYAF.

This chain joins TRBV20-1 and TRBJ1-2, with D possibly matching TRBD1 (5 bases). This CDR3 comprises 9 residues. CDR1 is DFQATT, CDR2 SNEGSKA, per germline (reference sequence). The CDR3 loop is CRPGGGYTF. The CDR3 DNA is TGCAGACCCGGGGGTGGCTACACCTTC.

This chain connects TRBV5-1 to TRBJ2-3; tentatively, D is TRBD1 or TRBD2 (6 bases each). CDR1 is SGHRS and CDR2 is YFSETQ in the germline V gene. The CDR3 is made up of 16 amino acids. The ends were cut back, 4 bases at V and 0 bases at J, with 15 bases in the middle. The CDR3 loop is CASSPSWGASTDTQYF. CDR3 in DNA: TGCGCCAGCAGCCCCTCGTGGGGGGCTAGCACAGATACGCAGTATTTT.

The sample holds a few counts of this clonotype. CDR3 sequence reads: CASSLSGGTEAFF. In DNA, the CDR3 is TGCGCCAGCAGCTTGTCAGGGGGCACTGAAGCTTTCTTT. The chain couples TRBV5-1 to TRBJ1-1, with 7 bases matching TRBD1. Germline CDR1 SGHRS, CDR2 YFSETQ. CDR3 length: 13 amino acids. With V trimmed by 1 base and J by 4 bases, 1 base remained unmatched.

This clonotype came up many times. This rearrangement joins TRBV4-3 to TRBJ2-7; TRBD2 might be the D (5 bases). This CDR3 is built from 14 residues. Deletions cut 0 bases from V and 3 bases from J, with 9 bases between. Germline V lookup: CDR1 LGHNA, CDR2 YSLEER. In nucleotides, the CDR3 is TGCGCCAGCAGCCAAGATCGCGCGGGCTACGAGCAGTACTTC. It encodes CASSQDRAGYEQYF.

As DNA, the CDR3 is TGCAGTGCCCCGCGGGGGAGCCAACCCTACGAGCAGTACGTC. This encodes CSAPRGSQPYEQYV. The chain uses TRBV20-1 and TRBJ2-7; 7 positions agree with TRBD2. The junction had 10 bases not matched to a gene; V was cut back by 6 bases and J by 2 bases. The CDR3 runs 14 residues. Germline lookup yields CDR1 DFQATT and CDR2 SNEGSKA (reference sequence).

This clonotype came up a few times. In DNA form, the CDR3 reads TGTGCCATCAGTGGCGGGAGGACCCCAGATACGCAGTATTTT. Translation gives CAISGGRTPDTQYF. The chain recombines TRBV10-3 with TRBJ2-3, with TRBD2 matching over 8 bases. V lost 4 bases to trimming and J lost 4 bases; unmatched junction nucleotides: 4. The CDR3 covers 14 residues. Germline lookup yields CDR1 ENHRY and CDR2 SYGVKD.

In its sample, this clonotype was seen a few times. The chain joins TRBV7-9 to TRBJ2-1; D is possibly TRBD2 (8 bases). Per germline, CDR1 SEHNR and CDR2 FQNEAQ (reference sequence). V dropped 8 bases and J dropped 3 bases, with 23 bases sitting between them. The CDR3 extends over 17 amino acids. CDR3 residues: CASAKGAGGQFYNEQFF. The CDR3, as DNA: TGTGCCAGCGCCAAGGGGGCGGGGGGACAGTTCTACAATGAGCAGTTCTTC.

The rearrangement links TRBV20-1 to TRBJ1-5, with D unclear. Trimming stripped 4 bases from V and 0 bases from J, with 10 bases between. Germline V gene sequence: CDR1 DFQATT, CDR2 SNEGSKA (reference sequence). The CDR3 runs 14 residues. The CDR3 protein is CSANSHYSNQPQHF. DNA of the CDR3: TGCAGTGCTAACAGCCACTATAGCAATCAGCCCCAGCATTTT.

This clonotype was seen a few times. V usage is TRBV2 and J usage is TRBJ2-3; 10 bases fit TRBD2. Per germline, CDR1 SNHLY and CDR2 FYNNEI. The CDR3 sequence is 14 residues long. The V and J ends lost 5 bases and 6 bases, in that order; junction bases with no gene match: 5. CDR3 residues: CASSLAGVADTQYF. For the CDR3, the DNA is TGTGCCAGCAGTCTAGCGGGGGTCGCGGATACGCAGTATTTT.